This T cell receptor beta chain came from a study of blood T cell repertoires in COVID-19. As for the study in general: T cells, B-cell-depleted T cells, or PBMCs provided the cDNA or gDNA that served as material.

How the authors handled the data: Quantification of nucleated cells was approximated via reference gene primer amplification. Assay used: immunoSEQ multiplex PCR; TCRdb lists only in-frame clones, some missing. V and J calls plus clone size are reproduced from that table; the DNA served to infer D and trimming. Of about 240,000 clones in the sample, approximately 83% are singletons; the top ten hold around 3%. A few counts support this clone. Those who participated ranged in age from roughly 18 to 100 years and resided in some 24 US areas. Grouping used clinical history reported by participants in a survey and questionnaire. What was sequenced was PBMCs or T cells enriched from blood (not recorded which). This sequence was found in a woman aged 40 to 55 with acute COVID-19.

CDR3 amino acids: CASSPSGRVGEQFF. The CDR3 coding sequence is TGTGCCAGCAGCCCTAGCGGGAGGGTGGGTGAGCAGTTCTTC. The chain combines TRBV25-1 with TRBJ2-1, with 12 bases lining up with TRBD2. V lost 6 bases to trimming and J lost 9 bases; unmatched junction nucleotides: 6. CDR1 MGHDK and CDR2 SYGVNS come from the germline V gene. This CDR3 region has 14 residues.